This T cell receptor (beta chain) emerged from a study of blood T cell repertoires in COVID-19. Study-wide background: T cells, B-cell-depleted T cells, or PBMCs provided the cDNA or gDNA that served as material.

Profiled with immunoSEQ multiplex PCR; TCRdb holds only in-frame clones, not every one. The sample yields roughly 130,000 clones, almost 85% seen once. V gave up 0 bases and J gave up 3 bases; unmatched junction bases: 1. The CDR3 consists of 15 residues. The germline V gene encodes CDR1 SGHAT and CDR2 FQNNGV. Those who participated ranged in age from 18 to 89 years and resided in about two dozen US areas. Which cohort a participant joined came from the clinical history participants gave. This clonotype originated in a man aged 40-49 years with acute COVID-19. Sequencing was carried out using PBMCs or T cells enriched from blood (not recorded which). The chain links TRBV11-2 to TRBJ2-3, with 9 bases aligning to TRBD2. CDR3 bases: TGTGCCAGCAGCTTAGAAGCGGGGGGTACAGATACGCAGTATTTT. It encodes CASSLEAGGTDTQYF.